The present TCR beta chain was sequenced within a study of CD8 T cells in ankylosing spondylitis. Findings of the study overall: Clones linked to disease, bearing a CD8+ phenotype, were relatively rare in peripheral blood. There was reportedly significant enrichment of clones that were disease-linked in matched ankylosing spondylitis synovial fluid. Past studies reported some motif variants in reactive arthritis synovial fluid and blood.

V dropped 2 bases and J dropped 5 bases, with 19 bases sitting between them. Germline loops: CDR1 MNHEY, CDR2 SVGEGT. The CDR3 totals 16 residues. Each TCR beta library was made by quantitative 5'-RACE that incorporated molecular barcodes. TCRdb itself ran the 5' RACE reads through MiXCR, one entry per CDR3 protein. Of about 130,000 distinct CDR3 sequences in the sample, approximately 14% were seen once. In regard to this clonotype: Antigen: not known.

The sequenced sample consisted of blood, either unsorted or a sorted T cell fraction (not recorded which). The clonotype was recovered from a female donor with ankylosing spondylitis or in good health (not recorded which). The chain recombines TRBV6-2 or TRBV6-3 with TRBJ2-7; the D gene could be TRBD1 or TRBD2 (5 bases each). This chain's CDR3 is CASSYGWRSQGDEQYF. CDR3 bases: TGTGCCAGCAGTTACGGGTGGAGGTCCCAGGGCGACGAGCAGTACTTC.